Described below is a single T cell receptor beta chain sequence and its context. Its target antigen remains unknown. No base quality values were provided; no much bigger clone lies one nucleotide off. The entire isolated RNA was reverse transcribed using the High Capacity cDNA Reverse Transcription Kit, and thus expressed TCRB transcripts were sequenced. Naive, central memory and regulatory T cell samples underwent deep immunoSEQ sequencing, averaging about 3.3 million total reads per sample. After sorted cells were lysed in RLT buffer, RNA was extracted with DNase-treated RNeasy Micro or Mini kits, with the choice depending on cell number. Each cell subset was processed on its own to prevent cross-contamination, while patient and healthy donor samples were processed together. TCRB sequences were amplified from cDNA with the immunoSEQ multiplex PCR, producing 87-bp fragments spanning the CDR3 region. Amplicons were sequenced on the Illumina HiSeq platform. The published analysis was carried out like this. PCR bias was corrected computationally using synthetic template baselines, and reads within Hamming distance 2 were collapsed, with unmergeable singletons discarded. Reads were aligned against IMGT so that V, D and J genes, CDR3 length and insertions or deletions at six rearrangement sites could be assigned. Clonotype counts were normalized to sorted cell number within each subset before computing true diversity and Gini coefficients with the tcR R package. The overlap coefficient, calculated on TCRB nucleotide sequences, was used to quantify repertoire sharing. Out-of-frame TCRB sequences from naive cells were analyzed as a proxy for the pre-selection repertoire. TCRdb obtained this table from immuneACCESS and retained in-frame rearrangements with V and J assigned. These tables miss some clones; where compared with another copy, unresolved V genes account for less than half of the shortfall, and the remainder is unexplained. The DNA gave D and trimming, while V, J and clone size come from that table. The sample has about 620,000 clones on record, about a sixth of them singletons. The ten biggest clones cover roughly 0.098% of the sample.

The CDR3 sequence holds 13 residues, the cysteine and phenylalanine included. The entry retains the CDR3 DNA only, 39 bases that are in frame from base 1. The germline V gene supplies CDR1 ENHRY and CDR2 SYGVKD. Between the V and J ends, shortened by 2 bases and 2 bases respectively, the junction contains 6 bases. The sample originates from a study of beta chain features in type 1 diabetes (dated by TCRdb to the late 2010s). As for the study more broadly: Patients and healthy donors did not differ in mean age, gender distribution, total cell number or subset yield. A total of roughly 99,000,000 sorted cells were examined across all samples, and the number of cells per subset was strongly correlated with RNA yield. The study compared TCRB repertoires of sorted circulating CD4+ T cell subsets between recently diagnosed type 1 diabetes patients and matched healthy donors. Naive and central memory subsets were obtained from all 30 or so donors, but regulatory and stem cell-like memory subsets were isolated from only 8 patients and roughly 8 healthy donors.

Each donor gave one peripheral blood draw, averaging approximately 0.12 L, which was collected into heparinised tubes. A BD FACSAria II was used to sort naive, central memory, regulatory and stem cell-like memory CD4+ T cells with a panel that included CD45RO, CCR7, CD25, CD127, CD95 and CD27. Purity was above 95% for every sorted population. PBMCs were isolated right away by Lymphoprep density gradient centrifugation and were stained directly, without culture. So that batch effects would be minimized, each experiment stained and sorted samples in pairs, pairing one healthy donor with one patient. The investigation overall reported the following: PCR might favor shorter templates, but patient and control samples were amplified and corrected together, so any skew would affect both groups equally. Because the HLA sub-analyses included only small numbers of individuals, any influence of HLA type on TCRB rearrangement was left unresolved. Fewer insertions and more nucleotide deletions at VDJ recombination sites were observed in patients with type 1 diabetes, implying thymic rearrangement abnormalities. Type 1 diabetes patients showed a moderate but significant shortening of TCRB CDR3 length in all four CD4+ subsets. Naive, central memory and regulatory TCRB repertoires appeared more similar among patients than among healthy donors. Because cDNA was sequenced instead of genomic DNA, activated cells with high expression could be over-represented, although the groups did not differ in activation or CD3 levels.

The receptor's source is a man in his late teens or twenties in good health. The rearranged chain carries TRBV10-3 and TRBJ2-5, and perhaps TRBD2 as D gene, on 6 matching bases. Sequenced: naive CD4+ T cells from blood. What the cell subset or site label conveys for this sample: true naive CD4+ T cells. The DNA sequence is given as TGTGCCATCAGTGAGCGGGGGCAAGAGACCCAGTACTTC. Protein translation: CAISERGQETQYF.